This T cell receptor (beta chain) was sequenced for a study of T cell responses to AZD1222 COVID-19 vaccine. The CDR3 has 13 amino acids. Germline V gene sequence: CDR1 ENHRY, CDR2 SYGVKD. V was trimmed by 8 bases and J by 2 bases, leaving 12 bases between them. General observations from the study: Nearly half of spike-specific TCRs reportedly target unmutated variant regions. Donors were mostly white British, more females; clonal diversity possibly underestimated.

Profiled with immunoSEQ multiplex PCR; TCRdb holds only in-frame clones, not every one. The table records 40,000 to 50,000 clones, approximately 88% of them present only once. To note about this clone: Its antigen remains unknown.

Second-dose groups at about 4 or about 12 weeks were pooled. The material was peripheral blood, obtained 28 days after the second AZD1222 dose. The chain has TRBV10-3 and TRBJ2-5, with D unclear. The sequence was collected from an adult who received the AZD1222 COVID-19 vaccine. CDR3 residues: CAISDGPQETQYF. CDR3 in DNA: TGTGCCATCTCGGACGGACCACAAGAGACCCAGTACTTC.